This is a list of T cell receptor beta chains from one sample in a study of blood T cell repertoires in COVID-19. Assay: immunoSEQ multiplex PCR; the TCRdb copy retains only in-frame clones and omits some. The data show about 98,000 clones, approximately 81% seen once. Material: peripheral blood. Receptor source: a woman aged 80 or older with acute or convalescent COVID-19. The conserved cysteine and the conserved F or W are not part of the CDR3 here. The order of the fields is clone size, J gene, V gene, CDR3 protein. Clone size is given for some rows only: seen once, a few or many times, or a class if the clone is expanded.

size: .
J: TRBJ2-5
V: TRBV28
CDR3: ASTLTSVQETQY

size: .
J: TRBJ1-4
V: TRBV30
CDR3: AWSQGQFREKLF

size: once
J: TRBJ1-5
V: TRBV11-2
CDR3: ASSHRGQPQH

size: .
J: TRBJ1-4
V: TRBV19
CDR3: ASRFGSNEKLF

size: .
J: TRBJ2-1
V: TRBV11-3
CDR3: ASSLDGDKGSEQF

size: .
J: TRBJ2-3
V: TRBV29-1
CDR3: SVVEYTDTQY

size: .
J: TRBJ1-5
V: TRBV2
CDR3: ASSETREGHQPQH

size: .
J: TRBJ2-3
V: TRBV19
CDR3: ASSPSPGDTQY

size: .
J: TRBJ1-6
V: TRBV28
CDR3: ASSVDRGSPLH

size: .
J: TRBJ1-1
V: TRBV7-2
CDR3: ASSVRSGTTEAF

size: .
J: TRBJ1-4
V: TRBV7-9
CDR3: ASSLSGEKLF

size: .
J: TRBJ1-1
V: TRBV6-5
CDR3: ASRMGLQRNTEAF

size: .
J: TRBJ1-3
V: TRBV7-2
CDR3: ASSLARDRGTRTIY

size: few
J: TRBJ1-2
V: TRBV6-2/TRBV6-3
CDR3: ASSRTGTYGYT

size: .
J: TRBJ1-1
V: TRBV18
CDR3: ASSRGKGNTEAF

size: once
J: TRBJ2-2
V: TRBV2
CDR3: ASSGAAGGNTGELF